This TCR beta chain stems from a study of T cell changes during pregnancy in multiple sclerosis (dated 2019 in TCRdb). Context from the whole study: The study examined how the T cell repertoire changed over the course of pregnancy in women with multiple sclerosis.

Reading from cysteine to phenylalanine, the CDR3 counts 13 amino acids. Of all the DNA, just the CDR3 is kept, 39 bases in frame from base 1. The germline V gene sets CDR1 to SGHTA and CDR2 to FQGNSA. The germline ends are 8 bases apart after V is trimmed by 4 bases and J by 4 bases. This clone turned up a few times. This clone's antigen is unknown. Qualities for individual bases were not recorded, and no much larger clone is one base off. The library relied on the immunoSEQ multiplex PCR assay. What TCRdb holds here is the immuneACCESS table cut down to in-frame rearrangements. Part of the clones is not present; checked against another copy, under half of the missing clones reflect an unresolved V gene, and the others are unexplained. The sample yields roughly 50,000 clones; around 90% were counted once. The ten largest clonotypes hold over 1% of the sample.

The chain uses TRBV7-2 and TRBJ2-1; the D gene cannot be resolved reliably. Sample: peripheral blood, taken after pregnancy. The receptor was isolated from a female donor in good health, enrolled as a control in a pregnancy study. In nucleotides, the sequence is TGTGCCAGCAGCTCCGATCGGTACAATGAGCAGTTCTTC. It codes for CASSSDRYNEQFF.